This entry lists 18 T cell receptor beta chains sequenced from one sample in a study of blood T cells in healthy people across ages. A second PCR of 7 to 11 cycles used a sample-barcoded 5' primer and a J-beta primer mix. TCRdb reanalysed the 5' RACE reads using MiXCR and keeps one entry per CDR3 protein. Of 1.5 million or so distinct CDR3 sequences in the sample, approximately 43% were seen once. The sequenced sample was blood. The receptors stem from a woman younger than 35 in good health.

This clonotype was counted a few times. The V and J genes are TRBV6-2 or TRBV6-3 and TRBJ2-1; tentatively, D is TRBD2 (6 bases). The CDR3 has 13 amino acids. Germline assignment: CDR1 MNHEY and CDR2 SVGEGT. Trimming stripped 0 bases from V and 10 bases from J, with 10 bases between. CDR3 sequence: CASSYSRREEQFF. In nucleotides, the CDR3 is TGTGCCAGCAGTTACTCGAGGCGGGAAGAGCAGTTCTTC.

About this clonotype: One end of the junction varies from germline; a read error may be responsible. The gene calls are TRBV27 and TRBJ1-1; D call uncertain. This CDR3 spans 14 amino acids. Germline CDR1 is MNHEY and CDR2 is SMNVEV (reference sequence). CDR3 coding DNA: TGCGCCAGCAGCCTAAGATCCTCGGCCACTGAAGCTTTCTTT. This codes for CASSLRSSATEAFF.

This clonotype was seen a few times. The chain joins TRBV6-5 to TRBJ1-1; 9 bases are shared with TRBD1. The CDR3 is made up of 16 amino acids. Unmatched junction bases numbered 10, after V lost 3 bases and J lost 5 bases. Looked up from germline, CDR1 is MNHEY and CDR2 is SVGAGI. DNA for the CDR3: TGTGCCAGCAGTTATTCGAACAGGGGGCGCGGTACTGAAGCTTTCTTT. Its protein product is CASSYSNRGRGTEAFF.

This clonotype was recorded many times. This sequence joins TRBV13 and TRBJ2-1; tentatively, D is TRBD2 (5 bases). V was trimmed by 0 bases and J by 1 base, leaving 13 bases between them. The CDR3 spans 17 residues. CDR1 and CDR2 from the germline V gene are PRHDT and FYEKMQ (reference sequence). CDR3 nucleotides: TGTGCCAGCAGCTTAGGGGGTACGGGGTGGTCCTACAATGAGCAGTTCTTC. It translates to CASSLGGTGWSYNEQFF. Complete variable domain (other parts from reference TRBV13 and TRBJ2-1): AAGVIQSPRHLIKEKRETATLKCYPIPRHDTVYWYQQGPGQDPQFLISFYEKMQSDKGSIPDRFSAQQFSDYHSELNMSSLELGDSALYFCASSLGGTGWSYNEQFFGPGTRLTVL.

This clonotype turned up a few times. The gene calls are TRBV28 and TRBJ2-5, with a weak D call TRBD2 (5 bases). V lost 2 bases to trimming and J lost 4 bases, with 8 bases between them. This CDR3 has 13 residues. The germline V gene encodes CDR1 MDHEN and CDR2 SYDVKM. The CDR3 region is CASSLDSVETQYF. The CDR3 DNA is TGTGCCAGCAGTTTAGATAGCGTAGAGACCCAGTACTTC.

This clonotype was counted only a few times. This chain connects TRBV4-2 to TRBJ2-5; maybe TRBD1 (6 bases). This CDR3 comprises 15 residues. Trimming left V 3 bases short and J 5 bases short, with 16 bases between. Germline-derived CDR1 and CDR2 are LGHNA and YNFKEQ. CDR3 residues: CASSQARDTFETQYF. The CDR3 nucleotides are TGTGCCAGCAGCCAGGCTCGGGACACCTTTGAGACCCAGTACTTC.

The CDR3 bases are TGTGCCAGCAGCGCCTTAGACAGGAGCCCGGGAGGGCCCCAGCATTTT. Protein: CASSALDRSPGGPQHF. The chain combines TRBV7-9 with TRBJ1-5, with a tentative D call TRBD1 (6 bases). The germline V gene encodes CDR1 SEHNR and CDR2 FQNEAQ (reference sequence). Trimming took 5 bases from V and 9 from J, leaving 23 bases between them. This CDR3 is 16 amino acids long.

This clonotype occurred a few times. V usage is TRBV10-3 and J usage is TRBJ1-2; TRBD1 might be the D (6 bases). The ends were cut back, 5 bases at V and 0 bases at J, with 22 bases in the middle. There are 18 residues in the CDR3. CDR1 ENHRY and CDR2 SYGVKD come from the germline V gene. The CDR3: CAISHPGRGERSNYGYTF. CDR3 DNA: TGTGCCATCAGTCACCCCGGGAGGGGGGAGAGATCTAACTATGGCTACACCTTC.

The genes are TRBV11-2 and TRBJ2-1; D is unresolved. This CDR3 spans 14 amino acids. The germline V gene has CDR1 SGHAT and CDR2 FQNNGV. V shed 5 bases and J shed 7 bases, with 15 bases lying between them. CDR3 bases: TGTGCCAGCAGCGCAACTCAGATAGGGAATGAGCAGTTCTTC. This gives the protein CASSATQIGNEQFF.

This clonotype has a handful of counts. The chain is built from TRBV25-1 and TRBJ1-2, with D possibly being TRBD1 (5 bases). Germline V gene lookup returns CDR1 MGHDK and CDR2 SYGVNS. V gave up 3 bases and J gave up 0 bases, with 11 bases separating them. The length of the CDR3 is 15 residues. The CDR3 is CASSDVRGANYGYTF. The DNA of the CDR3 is TGTGCCAGCAGTGATGTGAGGGGAGCTAACTATGGCTACACCTTC.

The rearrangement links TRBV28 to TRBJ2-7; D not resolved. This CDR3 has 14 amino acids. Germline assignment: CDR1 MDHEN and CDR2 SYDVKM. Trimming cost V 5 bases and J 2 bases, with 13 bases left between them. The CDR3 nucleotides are TGTGCCAGCAGTCCAAATTTACGCGCCTACGAGCAGTACTTC. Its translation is CASSPNLRAYEQYF.

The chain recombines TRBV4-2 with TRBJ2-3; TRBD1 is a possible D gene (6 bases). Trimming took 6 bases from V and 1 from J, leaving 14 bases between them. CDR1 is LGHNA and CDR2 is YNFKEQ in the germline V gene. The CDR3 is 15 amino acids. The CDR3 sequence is CASSSDRSRTDTQYF. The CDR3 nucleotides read TGTGCCAGCAGTTCGGACAGATCCCGCACAGATACGCAGTATTTT.

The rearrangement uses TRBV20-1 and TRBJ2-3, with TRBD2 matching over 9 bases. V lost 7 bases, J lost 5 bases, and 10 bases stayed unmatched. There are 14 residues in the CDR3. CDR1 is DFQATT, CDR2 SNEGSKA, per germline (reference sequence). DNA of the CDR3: TGCAGTGGAAATTTAGCGGGAGTGAAAGATACGCAGTATTTT. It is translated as CSGNLAGVKDTQYF.

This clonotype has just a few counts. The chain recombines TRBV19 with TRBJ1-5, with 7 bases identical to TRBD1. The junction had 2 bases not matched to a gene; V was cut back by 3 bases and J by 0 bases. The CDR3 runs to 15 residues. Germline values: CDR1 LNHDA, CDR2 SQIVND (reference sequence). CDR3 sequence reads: CASSIGQDSNQPQHF. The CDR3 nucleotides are TGTGCCAGTAGTATTGGACAGGATAGCAATCAGCCCCAGCATTTT.

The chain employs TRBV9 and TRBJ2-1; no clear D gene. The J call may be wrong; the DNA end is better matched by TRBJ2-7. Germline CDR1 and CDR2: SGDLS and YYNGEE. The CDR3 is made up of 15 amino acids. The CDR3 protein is CASSVDFSSYNEQYF. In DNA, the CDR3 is TGTGCCAGCAGCGTAGACTTTTCCTCCTACAATGAGCAGTACTTC.

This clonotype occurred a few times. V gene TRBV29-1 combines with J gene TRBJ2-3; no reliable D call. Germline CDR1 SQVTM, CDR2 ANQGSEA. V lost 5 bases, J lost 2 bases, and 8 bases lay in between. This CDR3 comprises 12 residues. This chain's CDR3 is CSVLGITDTQYF. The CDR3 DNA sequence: TGCAGCGTTCTGGGTATCACAGATACGCAGTATTTT.

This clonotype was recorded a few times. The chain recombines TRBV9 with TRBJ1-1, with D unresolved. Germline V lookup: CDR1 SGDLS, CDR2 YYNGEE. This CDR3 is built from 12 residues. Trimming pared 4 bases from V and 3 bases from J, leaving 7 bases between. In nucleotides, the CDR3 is TGTGCCAGCAGCCAGGTGGACACTGAAGCTTTCTTT. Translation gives CASSQVDTEAFF.

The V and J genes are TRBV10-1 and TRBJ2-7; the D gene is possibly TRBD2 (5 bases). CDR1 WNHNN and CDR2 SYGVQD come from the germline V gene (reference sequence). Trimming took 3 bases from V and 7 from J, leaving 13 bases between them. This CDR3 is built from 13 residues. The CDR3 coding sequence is TGCGCCAGCAGTGAAAGCGGATACAATGAGCAGTACTTC. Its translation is CASSESGYNEQYF.